A single T cell receptor beta chain is shown here with its context. The data are from a study of blood T cell repertoires in COVID-19. Looking at the study overall: COVID-19 samples collected from the United States, Italy and Spain covered acute and convalescent phases. T cells, B-cell-depleted T cells, or PBMCs provided the cDNA or gDNA that served as material.

CDR3 length equals 21 residues. V was clipped by 3 bases and J by 0 bases; unmatched bases: 20. Germline V gene data show CDR1 as MDHEN and CDR2 as SYDVKM. The assay was immunoSEQ multiplex PCR, and TCRdb's table has in-frame clones only and misses some. The data contain approximately 99,000 clones, about four fifths of them singletons. This chain links TRBV28 with TRBJ1-5; TRBD1 matches at 7 bases. The sequenced sample was peripheral blood. The sequence derives from an older woman with acute or convalescent COVID-19. The CDR3 sequence is CASSFAGRQGGTSYSNQPQHF. The CDR3 nucleotides are TGTGCCAGCAGTTTTGCGGGAAGACAGGGCGGTACTTCTTATAGCAATCAGCCCCAGCATTTT.